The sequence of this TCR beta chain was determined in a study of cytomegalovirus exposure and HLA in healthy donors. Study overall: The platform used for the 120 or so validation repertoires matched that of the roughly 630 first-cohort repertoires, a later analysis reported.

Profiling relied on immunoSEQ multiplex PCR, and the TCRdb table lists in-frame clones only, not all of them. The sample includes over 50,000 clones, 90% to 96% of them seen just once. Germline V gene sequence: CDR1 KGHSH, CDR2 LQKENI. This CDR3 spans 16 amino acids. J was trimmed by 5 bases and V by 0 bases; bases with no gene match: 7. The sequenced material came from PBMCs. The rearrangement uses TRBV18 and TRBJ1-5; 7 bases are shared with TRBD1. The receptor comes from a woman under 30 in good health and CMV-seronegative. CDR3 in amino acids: CASSPPGGREYQPQHF. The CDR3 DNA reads TGTGCCAGCTCACCACCAGGGGGCAGAGAGTATCAGCCCCAGCATTTT.